This is a list of T cell receptor beta chains from one sample in a study of technical replicates of blood from a few donors. The table came from immunoSEQ multiplex PCR; TCRdb's copy has only in-frame clones and leaves some out. The sample yields about 85,000 clones, roughly 94% seen once. Sequences were obtained from T cells isolated from PBMCs. The receptors stem from a human donor in good health. Both conserved end residues are trimmed from each CDR3. Fields, in order: J gene, D gene, V gene, CDR3 protein. The D gene is left open where the match is weak.

>TRBJ1-5|-|TRBV9
ASSVGRNSNQPQH
>TRBJ1-2|TRBD1|TRBV7-8
ASSSDPGQGHRRYT
>TRBJ1-2|-|TRBV28
ASSRPQGFLGYT
>TRBJ1-3|-|TRBV6-5
ASSALSSGNTIY
>TRBJ1-5|-|TRBV11-2
ASSLVAGANQPQH
>TRBJ1-2|-|TRBV11-2
ASSPAGYGYT
>TRBJ2-5|-|TRBV5-1
ASSLEQDRGSQY
>TRBJ2-2|TRBD2|TRBV7-3
ASRAASGGELF
>TRBJ2-5|-|TRBV27
ASSLSGDETQY
>TRBJ2-7|-|TRBV7-6
VVRGTLGEQY
>TRBJ1-2|-|TRBV28
ASTTPGVDYGYT
>TRBJ1-2|-|TRBV9
ASSVVQTHGYT
>TRBJ2-7|-|TRBV6-5
ASKLWQDSYEQY
>TRBJ2-7|-|TRBV5-1
ASSFSISSYEQY
>TRBJ1-2|-|TRBV7-7
ASSPRDRIYGYT
>TRBJ2-7|TRBD2|TRBV27
ASSLGTSGSSYEQY
>TRBJ2-3|TRBD2|TRBV6-4
ASSVLAGGSTDTQY
>TRBJ1-1|-|TRBV27
ASSLMDSNTEAF
>TRBJ2-3|-|TRBV5-1
ASSLWGRVIGTDTQY
>TRBJ2-1|-|TRBV13
ASSPVVSLLQGSSYNEQF
>TRBJ1-1|-|TRBV9
ASSVAYGTEAF
>TRBJ2-6|-|TRBV7-9
ASSLGGGHSGANVLT
>TRBJ1-2|-|TRBV18
ASSPRWSDYGYT
>TRBJ1-2|TRBD1|TRBV11-3
ASSLDYRGTYGYT
>TRBJ2-7|-|TRBV7-9
ASSSPVTSRSYEQY
>TRBJ1-2|-|TRBV30
ASRLPGQWGYT
>TRBJ1-2|TRBD1|TRBV18
ASSPLGTGEDGYT
>TRBJ2-1|TRBD2|TRBV28
ASILAGGYNEQF
>TRBJ1-5|-|TRBV2
ASSPSRGKQPQH
>TRBJ2-1|-|TRBV30
AWREGPSSYNEQF
>TRBJ1-2|-|TRBV15
ATSKPGELNNYGYT
>TRBJ2-7|-|TRBV5-4
ASSLRLASDEQY
>TRBJ1-5|TRBD1|TRBV13
ASSFSPPGGYSNQPQH
>TRBJ1-1|-|TRBV20-1
SAMQGTEAF
>TRBJ2-1|TRBD1|TRBV27
ASIPTYRGYNEQF
>TRBJ2-5|TRBD2|TRBV29-1
SVVRAGVRFGETQY
>TRBJ2-7|TRBD2|TRBV6-1
ASSGLSGRALGYEQY
>TRBJ1-4|TRBD1|TRBV12-5
ASGSSDGTGASRGEKLF
>TRBJ2-3|TRBD2|TRBV11-2
ASSLDLAGVSDTQY
>TRBJ2-1|TRBD2|TRBV6-6
ASSYSTSGLYNEQF
>TRBJ2-7|-|TRBV10-3
AVGAGDSYEQY
>TRBJ1-1|-|TRBV11-2
ASSLAEGMNTEAF
>TRBJ2-1|-|TRBV7-7
ASSLDRTELNEQF
>TRBJ2-3|TRBD1|TRBV10-3
AISQGTALTDTQY
>TRBJ2-5|-|TRBV5-1
ASSFRGYKETQY
>TRBJ2-1|TRBD2|TRBV2
ASSEREVINHEQF
>TRBJ2-7|TRBD2|TRBV14
ASSRGQSGKEIYEQY
>TRBJ1-1|TRBD1|TRBV27
ASSDRVFTEAF
>TRBJ2-2|-|TRBV11-2
ASSLPYRVPGELF
>TRBJ1-2|TRBD1|TRBV15
ATSRDVTGGAIGGYT